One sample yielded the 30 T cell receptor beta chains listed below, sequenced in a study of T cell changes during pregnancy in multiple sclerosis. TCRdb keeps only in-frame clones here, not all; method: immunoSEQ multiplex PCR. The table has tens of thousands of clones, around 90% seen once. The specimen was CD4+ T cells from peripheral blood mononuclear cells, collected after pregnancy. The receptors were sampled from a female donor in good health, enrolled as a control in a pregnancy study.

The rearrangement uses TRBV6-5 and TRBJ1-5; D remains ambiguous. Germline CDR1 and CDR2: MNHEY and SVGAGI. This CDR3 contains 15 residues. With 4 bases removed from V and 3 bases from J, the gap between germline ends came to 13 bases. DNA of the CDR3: TGTGCCAGCAGTTCCTTACGACACCTCAATCAGCCCCAGCATTTT. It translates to CASSSLRHLNQPQHF.

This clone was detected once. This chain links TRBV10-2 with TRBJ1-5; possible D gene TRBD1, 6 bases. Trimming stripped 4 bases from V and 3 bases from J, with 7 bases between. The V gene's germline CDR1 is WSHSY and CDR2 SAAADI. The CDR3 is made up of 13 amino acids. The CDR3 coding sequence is TGCGCCAGCAGTGGACAGGCCAATCAGCCCCAGCATTTT. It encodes CASSGQANQPQHF.

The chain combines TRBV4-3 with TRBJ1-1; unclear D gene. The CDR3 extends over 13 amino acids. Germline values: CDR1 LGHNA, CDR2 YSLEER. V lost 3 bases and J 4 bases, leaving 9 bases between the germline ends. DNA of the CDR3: TGCGCCAGCAGCCAGGGTGAGGCCACTGAAGCTTTCTTT. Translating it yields CASSQGEATEAFF.

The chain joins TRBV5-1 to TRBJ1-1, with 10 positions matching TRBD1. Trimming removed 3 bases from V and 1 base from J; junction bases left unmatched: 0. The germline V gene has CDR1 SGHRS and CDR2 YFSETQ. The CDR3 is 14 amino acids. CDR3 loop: CASSWTGGNTEAFF. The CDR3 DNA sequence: TGCGCCAGCAGCTGGACAGGGGGGAACACTGAAGCTTTCTTT.

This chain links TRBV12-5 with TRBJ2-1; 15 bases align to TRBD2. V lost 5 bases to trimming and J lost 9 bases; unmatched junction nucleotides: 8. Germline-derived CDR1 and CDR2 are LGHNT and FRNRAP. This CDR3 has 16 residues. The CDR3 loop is CASGPPGLAGGFEQFF. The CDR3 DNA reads TGTGCTAGTGGTCCCCCGGGACTAGCGGGAGGATTTGAGCAGTTCTTC.

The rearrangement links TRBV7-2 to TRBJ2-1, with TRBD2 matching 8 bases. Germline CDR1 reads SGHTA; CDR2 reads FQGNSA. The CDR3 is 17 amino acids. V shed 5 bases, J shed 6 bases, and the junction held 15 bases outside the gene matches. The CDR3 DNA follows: TGTGCCAGCAGCCCTTGGGGCGGCGGGGGGCCTCCCAATGAGCAGTTCTTC. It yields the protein CASSPWGGGGPPNEQFF. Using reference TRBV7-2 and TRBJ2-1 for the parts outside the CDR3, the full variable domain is GAGVSQSPSNKVTEKGKDVELRCDPISGHTALYWYRQSLGQGLEFLIYFQGNSAPDKSGLPSDRFSAERTGGSVSTLTIQRTQQEDSAVYLCASSPWGGGGPPNEQFFGPGTRLTVL.

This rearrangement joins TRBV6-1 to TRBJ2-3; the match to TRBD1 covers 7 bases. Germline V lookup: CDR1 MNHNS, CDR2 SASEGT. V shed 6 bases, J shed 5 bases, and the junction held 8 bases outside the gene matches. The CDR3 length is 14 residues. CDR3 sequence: CASSSQGMIDTQYF. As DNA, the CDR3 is TGTGCCAGCAGCTCACAGGGGATGATAGATACGCAGTATTTT.

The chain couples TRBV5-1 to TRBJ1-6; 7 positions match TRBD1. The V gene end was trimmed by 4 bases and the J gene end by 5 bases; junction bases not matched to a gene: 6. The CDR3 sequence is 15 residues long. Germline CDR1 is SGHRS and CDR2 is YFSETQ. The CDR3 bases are TGCGCCAGCAGCAGGGCGACAGGGAATAATTCACCCCTCCACTTT. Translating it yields CASSRATGNNSPLHF. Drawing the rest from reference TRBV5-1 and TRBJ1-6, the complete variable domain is KAGVTQTPRYLIKTRGQQVTLSCSPISGHRSVSWYQQTPGQGLQFLFEYFSETQRNKGNFPGRFSGRQFSNSRSEMNVSTLELGDSALYLCASSRATGNNSPLHFGNGTRLTVT.

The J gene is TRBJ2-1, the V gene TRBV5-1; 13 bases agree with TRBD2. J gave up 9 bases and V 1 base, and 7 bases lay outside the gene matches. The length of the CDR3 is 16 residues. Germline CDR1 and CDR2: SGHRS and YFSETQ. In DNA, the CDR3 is TGCGCCAGCAGCTTGACACTAGCGGGGGGGGTCAGTGAGCAGTTCTTC. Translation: CASSLTLAGGVSEQFF.

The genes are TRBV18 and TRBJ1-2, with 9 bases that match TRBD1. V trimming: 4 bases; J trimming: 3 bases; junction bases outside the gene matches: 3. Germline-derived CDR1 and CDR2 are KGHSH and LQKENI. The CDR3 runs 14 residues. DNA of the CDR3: TGTGCCAGCTCACGGGACAGGGCGGACTATGGCTACACCTTC. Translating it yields CASSRDRADYGYTF.

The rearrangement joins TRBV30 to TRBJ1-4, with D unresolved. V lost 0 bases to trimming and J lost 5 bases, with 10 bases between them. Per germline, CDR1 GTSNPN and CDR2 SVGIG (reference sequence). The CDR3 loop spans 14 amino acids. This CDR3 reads CAWSVVGGNEKLFF. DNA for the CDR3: TGTGCCTGGAGTGTAGTCGGCGGAAATGAAAAACTGTTTTTT.

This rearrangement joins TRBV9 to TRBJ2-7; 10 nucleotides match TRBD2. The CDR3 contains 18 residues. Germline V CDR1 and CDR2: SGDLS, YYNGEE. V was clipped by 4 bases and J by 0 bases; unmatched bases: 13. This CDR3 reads CASSRGASGRADSYEQYF. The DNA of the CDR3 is TGTGCCAGCAGCCGCGGGGCTAGCGGGAGAGCTGACTCCTACGAGCAGTACTTC.

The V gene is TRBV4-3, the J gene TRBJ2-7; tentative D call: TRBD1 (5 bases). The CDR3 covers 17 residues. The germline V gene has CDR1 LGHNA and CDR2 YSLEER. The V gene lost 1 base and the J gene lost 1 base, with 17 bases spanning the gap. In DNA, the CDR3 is TGCGCCAGCAGCCAAGCCTTTACGACACAGGTGTCCTACGAGCAGTACTTC. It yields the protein CASSQAFTTQVSYEQYF.

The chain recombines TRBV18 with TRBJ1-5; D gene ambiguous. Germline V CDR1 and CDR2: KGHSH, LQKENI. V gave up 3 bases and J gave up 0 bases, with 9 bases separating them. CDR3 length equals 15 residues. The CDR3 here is CASSPGSYSNQPQHF. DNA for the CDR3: TGTGCCAGCTCACCGGGCAGCTATAGCAATCAGCCCCAGCATTTT.

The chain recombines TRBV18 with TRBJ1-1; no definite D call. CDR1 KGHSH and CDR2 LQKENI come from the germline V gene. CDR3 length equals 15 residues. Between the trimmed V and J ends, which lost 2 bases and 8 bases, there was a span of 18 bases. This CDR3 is CASSPLRRETTEAFF. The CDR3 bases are TGTGCCAGCTCACCATTACGGCGGGAGACTACCGAAGCTTTCTTT.

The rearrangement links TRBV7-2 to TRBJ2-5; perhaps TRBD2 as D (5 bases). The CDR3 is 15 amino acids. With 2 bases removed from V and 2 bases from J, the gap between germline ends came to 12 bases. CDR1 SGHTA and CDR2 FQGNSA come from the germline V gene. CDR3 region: CASSLRTSLQETQYF. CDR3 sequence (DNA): TGTGCCAGCAGCTTAAGGACTTCTCTACAAGAGACCCAGTACTTC.

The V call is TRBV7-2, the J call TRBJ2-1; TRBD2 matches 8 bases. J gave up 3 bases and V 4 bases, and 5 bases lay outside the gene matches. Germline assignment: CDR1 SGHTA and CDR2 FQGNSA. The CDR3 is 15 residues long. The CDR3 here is CASSSGTRLYNEQFF. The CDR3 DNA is TGTGCCAGCAGCTCCGGGACTAGGCTCTACAATGAGCAGTTCTTC.

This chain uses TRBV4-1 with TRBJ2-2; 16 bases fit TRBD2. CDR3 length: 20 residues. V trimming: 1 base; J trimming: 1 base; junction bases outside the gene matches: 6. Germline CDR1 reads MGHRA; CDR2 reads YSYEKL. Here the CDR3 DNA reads TGCGCCAGCAGCCAAGGCCCGGGACTAGCGGGGGGGGAGAACACCGGGGAGCTGTTTTTT. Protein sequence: CASSQGPGLAGGENTGELFF.

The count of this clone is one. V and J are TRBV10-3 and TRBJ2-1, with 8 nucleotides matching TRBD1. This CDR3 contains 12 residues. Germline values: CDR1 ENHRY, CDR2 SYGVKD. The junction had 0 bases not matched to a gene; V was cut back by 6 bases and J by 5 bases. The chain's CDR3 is CAIRDRDNEQFF. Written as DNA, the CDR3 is TGTGCCATCAGGGACAGGGACAATGAGCAGTTCTTC.

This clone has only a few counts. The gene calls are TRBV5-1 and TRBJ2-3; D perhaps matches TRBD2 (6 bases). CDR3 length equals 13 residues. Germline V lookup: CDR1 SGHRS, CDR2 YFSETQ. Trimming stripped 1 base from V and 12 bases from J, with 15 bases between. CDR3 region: CASSLILAGTQYF. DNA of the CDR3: TGCGCCAGCAGCTTGATTTTGGCGGGGACTCAGTATTTT. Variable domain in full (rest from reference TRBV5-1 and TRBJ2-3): KAGVTQTPRYLIKTRGQQVTLSCSPISGHRSVSWYQQTPGQGLQFLFEYFSETQRNKGNFPGRFSGRQFSNSRSEMNVSTLELGDSALYLCASSLILAGTQYFGPGTRLTVL.

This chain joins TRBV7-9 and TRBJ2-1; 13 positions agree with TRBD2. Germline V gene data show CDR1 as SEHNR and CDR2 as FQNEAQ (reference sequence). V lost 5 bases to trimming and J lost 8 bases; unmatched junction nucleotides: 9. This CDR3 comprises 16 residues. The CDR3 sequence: CASSPRLAGGIYEQFF. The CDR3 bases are TGTGCCAGCAGCCCAAGACTAGCGGGAGGTATCTATGAGCAGTTCTTC.

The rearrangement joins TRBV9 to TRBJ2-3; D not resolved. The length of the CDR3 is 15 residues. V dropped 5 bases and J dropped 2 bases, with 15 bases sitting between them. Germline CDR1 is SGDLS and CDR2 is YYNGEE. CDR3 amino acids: CASSLRGRNTDTQYF. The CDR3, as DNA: TGTGCCAGCAGTCTGAGAGGTCGTAACACAGATACGCAGTATTTT.

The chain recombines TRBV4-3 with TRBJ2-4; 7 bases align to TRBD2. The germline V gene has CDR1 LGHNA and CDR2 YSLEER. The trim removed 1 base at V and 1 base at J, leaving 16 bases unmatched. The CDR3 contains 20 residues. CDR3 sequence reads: CASSQGGGQPIGGAKNIQYF. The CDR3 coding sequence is TGCGCCAGCAGCCAAGGGGGGGGTCAGCCCATCGGGGGGGCCAAAAACATTCAGTACTTC.

The CDR3 is CASSRSSGTEHLNYGYTF. In DNA, the CDR3 is TGTGCCAGTAGCCGATCTTCCGGGACAGAGCATCTAAACTATGGCTACACCTTC. This chain connects TRBV19 to TRBJ1-2; 7 bases map to TRBD1. Germline V gene lookup returns CDR1 LNHDA and CDR2 SQIVND (reference sequence). The CDR3 is 18 residues long. V trimming: 6 bases; J trimming: 2 bases; junction bases outside the gene matches: 18.

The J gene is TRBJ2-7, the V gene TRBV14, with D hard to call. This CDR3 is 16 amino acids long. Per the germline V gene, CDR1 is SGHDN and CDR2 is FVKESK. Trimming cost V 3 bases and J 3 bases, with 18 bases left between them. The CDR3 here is CASSQTSERTFYEQYF. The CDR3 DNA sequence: TGTGCCAGCAGCCAGACGTCTGAGCGCACCTTCTACGAGCAGTACTTC.

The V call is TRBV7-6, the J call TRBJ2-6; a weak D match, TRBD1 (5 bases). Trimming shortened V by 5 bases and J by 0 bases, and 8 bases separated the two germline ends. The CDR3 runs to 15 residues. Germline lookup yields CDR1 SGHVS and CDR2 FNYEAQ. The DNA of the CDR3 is TGTGCCAGCAGCCCTCAGGGCTCTGGGGCCAACGTCCTGACTTTC. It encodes CASSPQGSGANVLTF. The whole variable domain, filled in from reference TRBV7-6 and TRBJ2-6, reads GAGVSQSPRYKVTKRGQDVALRCDPISGHVSLYWYRQALGQGPEFLTYFNYEAQQDKSGLPNDRFSAERPEGSISTLTIQRTEQRDSAMYRCASSPQGSGANVLTFGAGSRLTVL.

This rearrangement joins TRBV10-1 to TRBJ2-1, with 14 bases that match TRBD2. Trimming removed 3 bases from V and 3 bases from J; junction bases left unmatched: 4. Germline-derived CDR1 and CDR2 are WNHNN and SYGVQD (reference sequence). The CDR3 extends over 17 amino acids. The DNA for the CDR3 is TGCGCCAGCAGTGAAAGGACTAGCGGGGGGATCTACAATGAGCAGTTCTTC. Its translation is CASSERTSGGIYNEQFF.

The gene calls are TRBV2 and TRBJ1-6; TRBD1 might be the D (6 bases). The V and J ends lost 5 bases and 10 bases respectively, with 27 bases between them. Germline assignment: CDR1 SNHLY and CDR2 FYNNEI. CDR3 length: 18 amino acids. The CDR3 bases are TGTGCCAGCAGTTCACCGCTGGACGACAGGTCCTCTACCTCACCCCTCCACTTT. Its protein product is CASSSPLDDRSSTSPLHF.

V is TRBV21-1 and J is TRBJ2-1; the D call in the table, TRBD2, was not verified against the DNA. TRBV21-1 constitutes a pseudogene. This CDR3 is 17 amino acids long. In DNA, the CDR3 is TGTGCCAGCAGCAAAGACCAAGCGGGACCATACACGAATGAGCAGTTCTTC. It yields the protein CASSKDQAGPYTNEQFF.

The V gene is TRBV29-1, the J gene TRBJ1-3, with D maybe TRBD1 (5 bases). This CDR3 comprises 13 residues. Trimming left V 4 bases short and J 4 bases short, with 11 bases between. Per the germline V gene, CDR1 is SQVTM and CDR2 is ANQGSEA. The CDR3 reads CSVVRDGGNTIYF. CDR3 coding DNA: TGCAGCGTTGTGCGGGACGGGGGAAACACCATATATTTT.